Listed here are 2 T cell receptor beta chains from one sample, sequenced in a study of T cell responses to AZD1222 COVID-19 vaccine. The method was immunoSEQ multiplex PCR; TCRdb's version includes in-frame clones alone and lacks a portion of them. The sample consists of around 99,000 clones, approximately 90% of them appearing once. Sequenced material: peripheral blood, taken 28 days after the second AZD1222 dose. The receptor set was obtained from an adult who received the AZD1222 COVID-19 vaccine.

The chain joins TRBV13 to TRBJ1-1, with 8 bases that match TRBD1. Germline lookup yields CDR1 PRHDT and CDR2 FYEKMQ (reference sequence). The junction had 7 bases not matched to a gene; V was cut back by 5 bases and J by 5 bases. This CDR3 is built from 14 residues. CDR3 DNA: TGTGCCAGCAGCATCAGGGGGCGCGGGACTGAAGCTTTCTTT. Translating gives CASSIRGRGTEAFF.

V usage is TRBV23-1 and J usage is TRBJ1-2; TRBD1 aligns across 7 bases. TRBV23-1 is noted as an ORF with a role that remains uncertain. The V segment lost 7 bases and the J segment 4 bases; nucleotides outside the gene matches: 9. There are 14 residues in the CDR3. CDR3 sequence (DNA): TGCGCCAGCAAACTCCGGACAGGCCGCTATGGCTACACCTTC. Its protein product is CASKLRTGRYGYTF.